This passage covers 15 T cell receptor beta chains from one sample sequenced in a study of T cell changes during pregnancy in multiple sclerosis (dated by TCRdb to about 2019). The method was the immunoSEQ multiplex PCR assay. The immuneACCESS repertoire file appears here via TCRdb, limited to in-frame rearrangements. These files lack a portion of the clones; in checked studies, under half of the deficit traces to unresolved V genes, and the cause of the others is not known. In all, the sample holds tens of thousands of clones, and 80% to 95% of those were seen once. The top ten clones comprise around 0.61% of the sample. The source material was CD4+ T cells from peripheral blood mononuclear cells, sampled in the third trimester of pregnancy. The receptors originated from a female donor with multiple sclerosis, enrolled in a pregnancy study.

The rearrangement links TRBV9 to TRBJ2-5; 9 bases fit TRBD2. The CDR3 covers 16 residues. Germline trimming cut 0 bases from V and 1 base from J; bases unmatched to any gene: 4. Germline CDR1 SGDLS, CDR2 YYNGEE. CDR3 bases: TGTGCCAGCAGCGTAGATCCTAGCGGGATCCAAGAGACCCAGTACTTC. The encoded protein is CASSVDPSGIQETQYF.

This clone was seen once. The chain has TRBV6-1 and TRBJ1-5, with no clear D. V dropped 7 bases and J dropped 5 bases, with 12 bases sitting between them. Germline V gene data show CDR1 as MNHNS and CDR2 as SASEGT. This CDR3 is built from 13 residues. The CDR3, as DNA: TGTGCCAGCACCCAAGCAGGCGATCAGCCCCAGCATTTT. Translation: CASTQAGDQPQHF.

The chain combines TRBV27 with TRBJ2-6, with 7 bases aligning to TRBD1. The trim removed 2 bases at V and 2 bases at J, leaving 6 bases unmatched. Germline V gene data show CDR1 as MNHEY and CDR2 as SMNVEV (reference sequence). The CDR3 covers 17 residues. The DNA of the CDR3 is TGTGCCAGCAGTTTACCGGGACAGCGGCCTGGGGCCAACGTCCTGACTTTC. This translates into CASSLPGQRPGANVLTF.

This clone was seen only a few times. The chain has TRBV6-5 and TRBJ1-2; 7 positions match TRBD1. Trimming took 2 bases from V and 3 from J; bases not matched to a gene: 6. The germline V gene encodes CDR1 MNHEY and CDR2 SVGAGI. There are 15 residues in the CDR3. The chain's CDR3 is CASSYLDRVYYGYTF. The CDR3 nucleotides read TGTGCCAGCAGTTACCTCGACAGGGTGTACTATGGCTACACCTTC.

This chain uses TRBV5-1 with TRBJ2-5; possibly TRBD2 for D (6 bases). The CDR3 sequence is 15 residues long. Per the germline V gene, CDR1 is SGHRS and CDR2 is YFSETQ. V lost 0 bases, J lost 7 bases, and 16 bases lay in between. The CDR3 nucleotides are TGCGCCAGCAGCTTGGTCGGAGACGGGGGAGGGACCCAGTACTTC. The encoded protein is CASSLVGDGGGTQYF.

This chain links TRBV2 with TRBJ2-5; the match to TRBD2 covers 8 bases. CDR1 is SNHLY and CDR2 is FYNNEI in the germline V gene. The CDR3 totals 17 residues. After removal of 0 bases from V and 0 bases from J, the junction contained 6 bases not matched to a gene. The CDR3 bases are TGTGCCAGCAGTGAAGCGTTAGTAGCGGGGTACCAAGAGACCCAGTACTTC. Its protein is CASSEALVAGYQETQYF.

This clone came up once. The rearrangement links TRBV10-3 to TRBJ1-4, with D possibly TRBD1 on 5 matching bases. The CDR3 has 13 amino acids. The germline V gene has CDR1 ENHRY and CDR2 SYGVKD. The V gene lost 10 bases and the J gene lost 7 bases, with 16 bases spanning the gap. This chain's CDR3 is CATQGPGLEKLFF. The CDR3 coding sequence is TGTGCCACCCAGGGCCCGGGCCTTGAAAAACTGTTTTTT.

CDR3 region: CASSLEPSGSFYNEQFF. The CDR3 DNA is TGTGCCAGCAGCTTGGAACCTAGCGGGAGTTTTTACAATGAGCAGTTCTTC. The J gene is TRBJ2-1, the V gene TRBV5-4, with TRBD2 matching 10 bases. Trimming cost V 0 bases and J 4 bases; bases outside gene matches: 7. CDR3 length equals 17 residues. Germline CDR1 is SGHNT and CDR2 is YYREEE (reference sequence). Filled out from reference TRBV5-4 and TRBJ2-1, the complete variable domain reads ETGVTQSPTHLIKTRGQQVTLRCSSQSGHNTVSWYQQALGQGPQFIFQYYREEENGRGNFPPRFSGLQFPNYSSELNVNALELDDSALYLCASSLEPSGSFYNEQFFGPGTRLTVL.

This chain connects TRBV28 to TRBJ2-7; 11 bases are shared with TRBD1. This CDR3 has 17 residues. The germline CDR1 and CDR2 sequences are MDHEN and SYDVKM. V was clipped by 3 bases and J by 3 bases; unmatched bases: 10. The CDR3 reads CASSLGTGGIGGYEQYF. The CDR3 DNA reads TGTGCCAGCAGTTTGGGGACAGGGGGAATCGGGGGCTACGAGCAGTACTTC.

The V gene is TRBV11-3, the J gene TRBJ2-1; D may be TRBD2 (5 bases). Trimming removed 3 bases at V and 7 bases at J, with 10 bases between. Looked up from germline, CDR1 is SGHNT and CDR2 is YENEEA. The CDR3 extends over 13 amino acids. The CDR3 DNA follows: TGTGCCAGCAGCTTTTCGGACTCAAATGAGCAGTTCTTC. Translation gives CASSFSDSNEQFF.

This rearrangement joins TRBV7-8 to TRBJ1-5; TRBD1 might be the D (6 bases). Germline V gives CDR1 SGHVS, CDR2 FQNEAQ. This CDR3 is built from 15 residues. The ends were cut back, 5 bases at V and 3 bases at J, with 14 bases in the middle. The CDR3 here is CASSAGQLNNQPQHF. The CDR3 nucleotides read TGTGCCAGCAGCGCCGGACAGTTAAACAATCAGCCCCAGCATTTT. The full variable domain, rest sourced from reference TRBV7-8 and TRBJ1-5, is GAGVSQSPRYKVAKRGQDVALRCDPISGHVSLFWYQQALGQGPEFLTYFQNEAQLDKSGLPSDRFFAERPEGSVSTLKIQRTQQEDSAVYLCASSAGQLNNQPQHFGDGTRLSIL.

V usage is TRBV6-1 and J usage is TRBJ2-2, with 7 bases that match TRBD1. CDR3 length: 14 residues. Germline V lookup: CDR1 MNHNS, CDR2 SASEGT. J lost 2 bases, V lost 5 bases, and 2 bases had no gene match. This CDR3 is CASSRDSNTGELFF. CDR3 nucleotides: TGTGCCAGCAGTAGGGACAGTAACACCGGGGAGCTGTTTTTT.

The chain is built from TRBV27 and TRBJ2-7, with 7 bases identical to TRBD2. The V gene's germline CDR1 is MNHEY and CDR2 SMNVEV (reference sequence). The J segment lost 2 bases and the V segment lost 5 bases, leaving 15 bases of the junction unmatched. The CDR3 runs to 17 residues. The CDR3 sequence: CASSRYIGDGGTYEQYF. The CDR3 DNA is TGTGCCAGCAGTAGATACATCGGGGACGGGGGGACCTACGAGCAGTACTTC.

The chain uses TRBV6-6 and TRBJ2-3; 10 nucleotides line up with TRBD2. The V segment lost 7 bases and the J segment 1 base; nucleotides outside the gene matches: 8. The CDR3 is made up of 16 amino acids. Germline V CDR1 and CDR2: MNHNY, SVGAGI (reference sequence). CDR3: CASIQKGTSGTDTQYF. The CDR3 region has the DNA TGTGCCAGCATCCAAAAGGGGACTAGCGGCACAGATACGCAGTATTTT.

This chain connects TRBV14 to TRBJ1-1; D uncertain. The CDR3 has 13 amino acids. Germline V gene sequence: CDR1 SGHDN, CDR2 FVKESK. The V and J ends lost 4 bases and 0 bases respectively, with 6 bases between them. In nucleotides, the CDR3 is TGTGCCAGCAGCCCCTCTATGAACACTGAAGCTTTCTTT. Its translation: CASSPSMNTEAFF.